This TCR beta chain originates from a study of tumor-infiltrating lymphocytes in primary liver carcinoma. A constant-region primer served to make TCR beta cDNA from about 490 ng total RNA. What produced the TCR beta libraries was three nested multiplex PCR rounds using slightly modified ARM-PCR. It was with TRBV1-TRBV30 forward primers and a C-beta reverse primer that the first two PCR rounds were run, at roughly 9 cycles each. Via MiXCR, TCRdb re-called the multiplex PCR reads, giving one row per CDR3 protein. The sample includes 90,000 to 150,000 distinct CDR3 sequences, about two thirds of them seen just once. This CDR3 spans 16 amino acids. CDR1 is SGHDN, CDR2 FVKESK, per germline. Remarks on this clonotype: At one boundary the junction diverges from the germline segment, which might be a read error.

The source material, 20-30 mg of unsorted bulk tissue, was used to co-extract RNA and DNA. The sequenced sample was tumor-adjacent normal liver tissue. This clonotype was obtained from a woman aged 60-75 years with primary liver carcinoma and hepatitis B virus infection. The V and J genes are TRBV14 and TRBJ2-7, with D perhaps TRBD2 (6 bases). Here the CDR3 reads CAGSQDLKRALYEQYF. DNA of the CDR3: TGTGCCGGCAGCCAAGACTTAAAGCGGGCCCTCTACGAGCAGTACTTC. The whole variable domain, filled in from reference TRBV14 and TRBJ2-7, reads EAGVTQFPSHSVIEKGQTVTLRCDPISGHDNLYWYRRVMGKEIKFLLHFVKESKQDESGMPNNRFLAERTGGTYSTLKVQPAELEDSGVYFCAGSQDLKRALYEQYFGPGTRLTVT.